This entry lists 17 T cell receptor beta chains sequenced from one sample in a study of neurological immune-mediated disorders. TCRdb redid the calling of the 5' RACE reads with MiXCR, one entry per CDR3 protein. The sample contains approximately 60,000 distinct CDR3 sequences, 4.1% of which appear only once. Sequencing input: PBMCs. The receptors derive from a man over 45 with multiple sclerosis.

A few counts support this clonotype. The gene calls are TRBV3-1 and TRBJ2-1; 9 nucleotides align to TRBD2. This CDR3 is built from 13 residues. Germline V gene data show CDR1 as LGHDT and CDR2 as YNNKEL (reference sequence). The J segment lost 9 bases and the V segment lost 6 bases, leaving 6 bases of the junction unmatched. This CDR3 is CASRASGASEQFF. In DNA, the CDR3 is TGTGCCAGCAGGGCTAGCGGGGCGAGTGAGCAGTTCTTC.

This clonotype was detected ten times or more. The chain couples TRBV27 to TRBJ2-5; no definite D call. V gave up 2 bases and J gave up 2 bases, with 6 bases separating them. Looked up from germline, CDR1 is MNHEY and CDR2 is SMNVEV (reference sequence). The CDR3 is made up of 13 amino acids. The CDR3 DNA is TGTGCCAGCAGTTTAGAACAGCAAGAGACCCAGTACTTC. Its translation is CASSLEQQETQYF.

This clonotype was counted many times. The V call is TRBV25-1, the J call TRBJ1-2; the D is unclear. The germline V gene encodes CDR1 MGHDK and CDR2 SYGVNS. The germline V and J ends were trimmed by 1 base and 0 bases, with 9 bases remaining between them. The CDR3 covers 15 residues. CDR3 in amino acids: CASSESGRTNYGYTF. The CDR3 nucleotides are TGTGCCAGCAGTGAATCCGGGCGAACTAACTATGGCTACACCTTC.

This clonotype appeared many times. The junction differs from germline at one of its ends, possibly a read error. The CDR3 spells CASSPGMRTDTQYF. For the CDR3, the DNA is TGCGCCAGCAGCCCCGGGATGCGCACGGATACGCAGTATTTT. The rearrangement links TRBV5-1 to TRBJ2-3, with D possibly being TRBD2 (5 bases). CDR3 length: 14 amino acids. Germline CDR1 SGHRS, CDR2 YFSETQ.

This clonotype showed up many times. The chain carries TRBV13 and TRBJ2-5; D not certain. CDR1 PRHDT and CDR2 FYEKMQ come from the germline V gene (reference sequence). The length of the CDR3 is 15 residues. V gave up 1 base and J gave up 2 bases, with 11 bases separating them. The chain's CDR3 is CASSLADAGQETQYF. The CDR3 nucleotides read TGTGCCAGCAGCTTAGCGGACGCTGGACAAGAGACCCAGTACTTC.

In its sample, this clonotype was seen many times. This chain links TRBV7-2 with TRBJ2-1, with a possible D match to TRBD1 (5 bases). CDR1 is SGHTA, CDR2 FQGNSA, per germline. The CDR3 is made up of 16 amino acids. V was trimmed by 3 bases and J by 3 bases, leaving 15 bases between them. The CDR3, as DNA: TGTGCCAGCAGCTTTACGACAGACCTCGTCTACAATGAGCAGTTCTTC. Its protein product is CASSFTTDLVYNEQFF. The whole variable domain, filled in from reference TRBV7-2 and TRBJ2-1, reads GAGVSQSPSNKVTEKGKDVELRCDPISGHTALYWYRQSLGQGLEFLIYFQGNSAPDKSGLPSDRFSAERTGGSVSTLTIQRTQQEDSAVYLCASSFTTDLVYNEQFFGPGTRLTVL.

This clonotype was seen repeatedly, ten times or more. The chain joins TRBV5-8 to TRBJ1-2; 8 bases are a match to TRBD1. The CDR3 has 16 residues. The V segment lost 4 bases and the J segment 2 bases; nucleotides outside the gene matches: 10. Germline CDR1 SGHTS, CDR2 YDEGEE. CDR3 region: CASSKGMDRENYGYTF. The CDR3 DNA sequence: TGTGCCAGCAGCAAGGGGATGGACAGGGAGAACTATGGCTACACCTTC.

Ten or more counts support this clonotype. The V call is TRBV12-3 or TRBV12-4, the J call TRBJ1-5; 7 bases are shared with TRBD1. V lost 3 bases, J lost 4 bases, and 3 bases stayed unmatched. The CDR3 is 14 amino acids. The CDR3 DNA reads as TGTGCCAGCAGTTTTAAACAGGGGAATCAGCCCCAGCATTTT. Encoded protein: CASSFKQGNQPQHF.

In its sample, this clonotype was seen many times. The genes are TRBV5-1 and TRBJ1-4; no firm D call. The length of the CDR3 is 13 residues. Germline assignment: CDR1 SGHRS and CDR2 YFSETQ. V was cut by 4 bases and J by 8 bases, with 12 bases left in between. CDR3 DNA sequence: TGCGCCAGCAGCCAGGATGGGAAGGAAAAACTGTTTTTT. Its protein product is CASSQDGKEKLFF.

This clonotype showed up many times. The V gene is TRBV20-1, the J gene TRBJ1-1; D may be TRBD1 (5 bases). Trimming removed 2 bases at V and 0 bases at J, with 13 bases between. The germline CDR1 and CDR2 sequences are DFQATT and SNEGSKA (reference sequence). This CDR3 spans 15 amino acids. CDR3 sequence reads: CSARPTDKLNTEAFF. The CDR3 coding sequence is TGCAGTGCTAGACCCACGGACAAATTGAACACTGAAGCTTTCTTT.

This clonotype was seen many times. CDR3 protein: CASSLGTGVYEQYF. Here the CDR3 DNA reads TGTGCCAGCAGCTTAGGGACAGGGGTATACGAGCAGTACTTC. The chain links TRBV5-6 to TRBJ2-7; 10 bases agree with TRBD1. Losses at the gene ends were 2 bases for V and 4 bases for J; bases not matched to a gene: 3. The CDR3 covers 14 residues. The V gene's germline CDR1 is SGHDT and CDR2 YYEEEE.

The table lists this clonotype with many counts. The chain is built from TRBV5-1 and TRBJ2-1, with 10 bases identical to TRBD2. Germline V gives CDR1 SGHRS, CDR2 YFSETQ. CDR3 size: 15 residues. Germline trimming cut 8 bases from V and 4 bases from J; bases unmatched to any gene: 9. The CDR3 bases are TGCGCCAGTAAGGCACTAGCGGGGAGTTACAATGAGCAGTTCTTC. It encodes CASKALAGSYNEQFF.

The rearrangement links TRBV10-3 to TRBJ2-1; weak D call: TRBD2 (5 bases). V lost 10 bases and J lost 2, with 18 bases in between. Germline CDR1 is ENHRY and CDR2 is SYGVKD. The CDR3 has 15 amino acids. CDR3 bases: TGTGCCACCGAGTCCCTCAGCGGAACCTACAATGAGCAGTTCTTC. This translates into CATESLSGTYNEQFF.

This clonotype was detected ten times or more. The genes are TRBV12-3 or TRBV12-4 and TRBJ2-7; possible D gene TRBD1, 5 bases. Trimming stripped 4 bases from V and 6 bases from J, with 13 bases between. This CDR3 region has 13 residues. The CDR3 here is CASSSGKRVEQYV. The CDR3 DNA is TGTGCCAGCAGTTCAGGGAAAAGGGTCGAGCAGTACGTC.

In this sample, this clonotype turned up many times. The V gene is TRBV5-5, the J gene TRBJ2-7, with D possibly called TRBD1 or TRBD2 (5 bases each). CDR1 and CDR2 from the germline V gene are SGHKS and YYEKEE (reference sequence). This CDR3 has 15 amino acids. The V gene lost 0 bases and the J gene lost 3 bases, with 13 bases spanning the gap. DNA of the CDR3: TGTGCCAGCAGCTTGGAACGGGGACCCCGCTACGAGCAGTACGTC. Protein product: CASSLERGPRYEQYV.

The chain links TRBV5-5 to TRBJ1-4, with no clear D. Germline loops: CDR1 SGHKS, CDR2 YYEKEE (reference sequence). The CDR3 is made up of 13 amino acids. The V end was cut by 4 bases, the J end by 8 bases, with 12 bases between. CDR3 region: CASSPRPGEKLFF. Here the CDR3 DNA reads TGTGCCAGCAGCCCACGCCCCGGCGAAAAACTGTTTTTT.

This clonotype has only a few counts. A read error is possible here, since a much larger clone lies one base away. Here the CDR3 omits its conserved ending phenylalanine or tryptophan, so a read error is the likely source. The chain recombines TRBV5-1 with TRBJ2-5; 9 positions agree with TRBD1. The CDR3 spans 15 residues. Germline-derived CDR1 and CDR2 are SGHRS and YFSETQ. J lost 5 bases, V lost 1 base, and 6 bases had no gene match. The CDR3 DNA is TGCGCCAGCAGCTTGATGGGACAGGGAGCTGAGACCCAGTACGTC. It codes for CASSLMGQGAETQYV.